This entry lists 8 T cell receptor beta chains sequenced from one sample in a study of CD4 T cells in relation to SARS-CoV-2 and coronaviruses. Assay: immunoSEQ multiplex PCR; the TCRdb copy retains only in-frame clones and omits some. Here the sample spans 8,500 to 13,000 clones, about 89% being singletons. What was sequenced was naive CD4+ T cells from PBMCs. Subset specified: naive CD4+ T cells isolated by negative enrichment. Every receptor here comes from an adult with COVID-19.

This clone was observed a few times. J is TRBJ1-2 and V is TRBV7-9; D may be TRBD1 (5 bases). The CDR3 covers 18 residues. Germline V gives CDR1 SEHNR, CDR2 FQNEAQ (reference sequence). V lost 3 bases and J 0 bases, leaving 20 bases between the germline ends. The CDR3 loop reads CASSFYPAGTRANYGYTF. The CDR3 coding sequence is TGTGCCAGCAGCTTTTATCCAGCAGGGACGAGAGCTAACTATGGCTACACCTTC.

The V gene is TRBV18, the J gene TRBJ1-4; TRBD1 is a possible D gene (5 bases). The V and J ends lost 3 bases and 0 bases respectively, with 8 bases between them. CDR1 and CDR2 from the germline V gene are KGHSH and LQKENI. CDR3 length: 15 residues. This CDR3 reads CASSPQGATNEKLFF. The CDR3 DNA reads TGTGCCAGCTCACCCCAGGGTGCAACTAATGAAAAACTGTTTTTT.

This clone was detected once. The genes are TRBV7-2 and TRBJ2-5; 16 nucleotides align to TRBD2. Germline V CDR1 and CDR2: SGHTA, FQGNSA. J was trimmed by 5 bases and V by 6 bases; bases with no gene match: 9. The CDR3 length is 17 residues. The CDR3 nucleotides read TGTGCCAGCAGAACCGGGACTAGCGGGGGGGCCCTGGAGACCCAGTACTTC. This encodes CASRTGTSGGALETQYF.

The J gene is TRBJ2-1, the V gene TRBV28; D is unresolved. CDR1 and CDR2 from the germline V gene are MDHEN and SYDVKM. The CDR3 length is 11 residues. V lost 6 bases and J lost 4, with 4 bases in between. The DNA for the CDR3 is TGTGCCAGCAGACAGTACAATGAGCAGTTCTTC. The encoded protein is CASRQYNEQFF. Full variable domain (remainder filled in from reference TRBV28 and TRBJ2-1): DVKVTQSSRYLVKRTGEKVFLECVQDMDHENMFWYRQDPGLGLRLIYFSYDVKMKEKGDIPEGYSVSREKKERFSLILESASTNQTSMYLCASRQYNEQFFGPGTRLTVL.

J is TRBJ1-2 and V is TRBV7-9; D possibly corresponds to TRBD1 (5 bases). Germline V gene sequence: CDR1 SEHNR, CDR2 FQNEAQ (reference sequence). V was cut by 4 bases and J by 0 bases, with 15 bases left in between. The CDR3 has 16 residues. The CDR3 here is CASSSRWTPTNYGYTF. The CDR3 DNA reads as TGTGCCAGCAGCTCCCGGTGGACACCTACTAACTATGGCTACACCTTC.

The chain carries TRBV6-5 and TRBJ2-7; a possible D gene is TRBD2 (5 bases). V was pared by 7 bases and J by 4 bases, with 14 bases between. Germline V gives CDR1 MNHEY, CDR2 SVGAGI. The CDR3 contains 13 residues. The CDR3 sequence: CASNPGRPYEQYF. In DNA, the CDR3 is TGTGCCAGCAACCCGGGGAGACCATACGAGCAGTACTTC.

V gene TRBV27 combines with J gene TRBJ2-5; D is unclear. Between the trimmed V and J ends, which lost 4 bases and 1 base, there was a span of 7 bases. There are 13 residues in the CDR3. The germline CDR1 and CDR2 sequences are MNHEY and SMNVEV (reference sequence). The CDR3 spells CASSWTGQETQYF. The CDR3 nucleotides read TGTGCCAGCAGTTGGACGGGCCAAGAGACCCAGTACTTC.

There are a few counts of this clone. The rearrangement uses TRBV9 and TRBJ1-1; 9 bases line up with TRBD1. Germline lookup yields CDR1 SGDLS and CDR2 YYNGEE. The length of the CDR3 is 15 residues. Losses at the gene ends were 3 bases for V and 4 bases for J; bases not matched to a gene: 7. In nucleotides, the CDR3 is TGTGCCAGCAGCGCGAACAGGGGGCTCGGCACTGAAGCTTTCTTT. It codes for CASSANRGLGTEAFF.